This entry concerns a single T cell receptor (beta chain). Germline V gene lookup returns CDR1 SGHNT and CDR2 YENEEA. V was cut by 3 bases and J by 4 bases, with 12 bases left in between. This CDR3 region has 14 residues. TCRbeta library construction was performed incorporating unique molecular identifiers. TCRdb ran MiXCR on the PCR reads and lists one entry per CDR3 protein. The data contain about 420,000 distinct CDR3 sequences, about 16% of them seen just once; the ten biggest clones take up around 30%. The data are from a study of T-cell reconstitution after alpha-beta-depleted transplantation in children.

This receptor was obtained from a boy younger than two who had a stem cell transplant for Wiskott-Aldrich syndrome, so the T cells may come from the graft donor. Sequencing was performed on PBMCs, mostly from graft donor cells, taken 360 days after TCRalphabeta/CD19-depleted stem cell transplant. This rearrangement joins TRBV11-3 to TRBJ2-5, with D possibly called TRBD1 or TRBD2 (5 bases each). CDR3 in amino acids: CASSFGRGGETQYF. The CDR3 DNA reads TGTGCCAGCAGCTTTGGACGGGGCGGAGAGACCCAGTACTTC.